The 28 T cell receptor beta chains presented below share a single source sample, sequenced in a study of blood T cell repertoires in COVID-19 (dated by TCRdb to about 2020). Receptor amplification or capture employed the immunoSEQ multiplex PCR assay. Held by TCRdb, this immuneACCESS table contains in-frame sequences only and omits some clones. Under half of the omission traces to an unresolved V gene where checked; the cause of the rest is unknown. This sample has hundreds of thousands of clones in its table, and around four fifths of those were observed once. Approximately 6% of the sample is in the top ten clones. Sequencing was done on a sample of peripheral blood. The receptors here all came from a man older than 75 with acute or convalescent COVID-19.

The chain has TRBV6-6 and TRBJ2-3; 7 bases match TRBD2. The CDR3 covers 16 residues. V lost 6 bases to trimming and J lost 5 bases; unmatched junction nucleotides: 14. Per the germline V gene, CDR1 is MNHNY and CDR2 is SVGAGI (reference sequence). The CDR3 nucleotides read TGTGCCAGCAGCAGGATGGTAGCGGGTAAAGAAGATACGCAGTATTTT. Translated: CASSRMVAGKEDTQYF.

This clone was detected only once. This sample includes further DNA sequences coding for the same CDR3. The CDR3 DNA reads TGTGCCAGCAGTCCGACAGGCTACGAGCAGTACTTC. Amino acid sequence: CASSPTGYEQYF. The gene calls are TRBV6-5 and TRBJ2-7; weak D call: TRBD1 (6 bases). The CDR3 is 12 residues long. Germline V lookup: CDR1 MNHEY, CDR2 SVGAGI. With 5 bases removed from V and 3 bases from J, the gap between germline ends came to 8 bases.

V is TRBV24-1 and J is TRBJ2-7, with TRBD1 matching 7 bases. This CDR3 comprises 13 residues. Trimming removed 4 bases from V and 5 bases from J; junction bases left unmatched: 4. CDR1 is KGHDR and CDR2 is SFDVKD in the germline V gene. CDR3 sequence: CATSDPTGNEQYF. The CDR3 DNA sequence: TGTGCCACCAGTGACCCGACAGGGAACGAGCAGTACTTC.

A few counts support this clone. The chain joins TRBV18 to TRBJ2-1, with 8 nucleotides matching TRBD2. Germline V lookup: CDR1 KGHSH, CDR2 LQKENI. The CDR3 length is 17 residues. V gave up 3 bases and J gave up 4 bases; unmatched junction bases: 11. Here the CDR3 DNA reads TGTGCCAGCTCACCGCTTAGCGGGACCACTAATTACAATGAGCAGTTCTTC. Its protein product is CASSPLSGTTNYNEQFF.

J is TRBJ1-1 and V is TRBV3-1 (or the pseudogene TRBV3-2), with D perhaps matching TRBD1 (5 bases). CDR3 size: 15 residues. Per the germline V gene, CDR1 is LGHDT and CDR2 is YNNKEL (reference sequence). Trimming left V 5 bases short and J 5 bases short, with 18 bases between. CDR3 in amino acids: CASSSPTDKWTEAFF. CDR3 bases: TGTGCCAGCAGCTCACCGACAGATAAGTGGACTGAAGCTTTCTTT.

This clone showed up just a few times. The chain uses TRBV28 and TRBJ1-2; D may be TRBD1 (5 bases). Germline V CDR1 and CDR2: MDHEN, SYDVKM. V lost 7 bases, J lost 3 bases, and 21 bases lay in between. This CDR3 comprises 16 residues. CDR3 region: CASTAEWGRTDYGYTF. CDR3 nucleotide sequence: TGTGCCAGCACCGCGGAATGGGGCAGAACGGACTATGGCTACACCTTC.

The rearrangement uses TRBV6-5 and TRBJ2-7, with 12 bases fitting TRBD2. Per the germline V gene, CDR1 is MNHEY and CDR2 is SVGAGI. The J segment lost 0 bases and the V segment lost 6 bases, leaving 0 bases of the junction unmatched. CDR3 length: 14 residues. CDR3: CASRTSGSSYEQYF. In nucleotides, the CDR3 is TGTGCCAGCAGGACTAGCGGGAGCTCCTACGAGCAGTACTTC.

This chain's CDR3 is CASSTSTGIYTEAFF. The CDR3, as DNA: TGTGCCAGCAGTACTTCAACAGGGATCTACACTGAAGCTTTCTTT. The V call is TRBV6-5, the J call TRBJ1-1; perhaps TRBD1 as D (6 bases). The CDR3 sequence is 15 residues long. The ends were cut back, 5 bases at V and 3 bases at J, with 16 bases in the middle. Germline V CDR1 and CDR2: MNHEY, SVGAGI.

The genes are TRBV19 and TRBJ2-2, with 10 bases identical to TRBD2. Germline V lookup: CDR1 LNHDA, CDR2 SQIVND (reference sequence). V was pared by 6 bases and J by 5 bases, with 3 bases of the junction left unmatched. The CDR3 is made up of 14 amino acids. The CDR3 reads CASRTSGITGELFF. CDR3 DNA: TGTGCCAGTAGAACTAGCGGGATTACCGGGGAGCTGTTTTTT.

J is TRBJ1-1 and V is TRBV3-1 (or the pseudogene TRBV3-2), with D possibly matching TRBD1 (5 bases). The CDR3 sequence is 14 residues long. The V and J ends lost 0 bases and 3 bases respectively, with 8 bases between them. The germline V gene has CDR1 LGHDT and CDR2 YNNKEL (reference sequence). The CDR3 sequence: CASSQEQGHTEAFF. The CDR3 DNA is TGTGCCAGCAGCCAAGAGCAGGGCCACACTGAAGCTTTCTTT.

V usage is TRBV12-2 and J usage is TRBJ2-1; the D call TRBD1 from the table was never checked on the DNA. TRBV12-2 is shown as a pseudogene. This CDR3 is 17 amino acids long. CDR3 residues: CASRLSGPGHRYNEQFF. CDR3 nucleotides: TGTGCAAGTCGCTTATCTGGGCCTGGACACCGCTACAATGAGCAGTTCTTC.

The chain is built from TRBV15 and TRBJ2-7; tentative D call: TRBD1 (6 bases). V was shortened by 0 bases and J by 3 bases, with 9 bases between the two germline ends. This CDR3 is built from 14 residues. Germline loops: CDR1 LNHNV, CDR2 YYDKDF (reference sequence). In DNA form, the CDR3 reads TGTGCCACCAGCAGAGAAGGGGGATTCTACGAGCAGTACTTC. Translated: CATSREGGFYEQYF.

This clone was seen once. The rearrangement uses TRBV9 and TRBJ1-1; D gene ambiguous. With 4 bases removed from V and 2 bases from J, the gap between germline ends came to 9 bases. The CDR3 totals 13 residues. Germline lookup yields CDR1 SGDLS and CDR2 YYNGEE. The CDR3 is CASSRMTNTEAFF. CDR3 coding DNA: TGTGCCAGCAGCCGGATGACAAACACTGAAGCTTTCTTT.

The chain carries TRBV29-1 and TRBJ2-7; 7 bases line up with TRBD1. Germline CDR1 and CDR2: SQVTM and ANQGSEA. The CDR3 contains 13 residues. Losses at the gene ends were 7 bases for V and 0 bases for J; bases not matched to a gene: 6. The CDR3 region has the DNA TGCAGCGCCGGACAGGTTAGCTCCTACGAGCAGTACTTC. Protein sequence: CSAGQVSSYEQYF.

This rearrangement joins TRBV6-4 to TRBJ2-3, with a weak D call TRBD1 (5 bases). In germline, CDR1 is MRHNA, CDR2 SNTAGT. This CDR3 is 14 amino acids long. The V and J ends lost 3 bases and 0 bases respectively, with 7 bases between them. The CDR3 loop is CASSETGSTDTQYF. For the CDR3, the DNA is TGTGCCAGCAGTGAAACAGGAAGCACAGATACGCAGTATTTT.

The gene calls are TRBV7-9 and TRBJ1-2; D possibly corresponds to TRBD1 (5 bases). The CDR3 extends over 16 amino acids. Germline-derived CDR1 and CDR2 are SEHNR and FQNEAQ (reference sequence). Trimming shortened V by 5 bases and J by 2 bases, and 18 bases separated the two germline ends. The DNA for the CDR3 is TGTGCCAGCAGCCCCTCGCGGCGTGGGGGGAACTATGGCTACACCTTC. Translation: CASSPSRRGGNYGYTF. Using reference TRBV7-9 and TRBJ1-2 for the parts outside the CDR3, the full variable domain is DTGVSQNPRHKITKRGQNVTFRCDPISEHNRLYWYRQTLGQGPEFLTYFQNEAQLEKSRLLSDRFSAERPKGSFSTLEIQRTEQGDSAMYLCASSPSRRGGNYGYTFGSGTRLTVV.

This sequence joins TRBV29-1 and TRBJ2-7, with 10 bases fitting TRBD1. The CDR3 runs 13 residues. The J segment lost 6 bases and the V segment lost 5 bases, leaving 7 bases of the junction unmatched. Germline V gene data show CDR1 as SQVTM and CDR2 as ANQGSEA. The CDR3 reads CSVLRQGAGEQYF. CDR3 in DNA: TGCAGCGTTTTACGACAGGGGGCGGGCGAGCAGTACTTC.

The chain uses TRBV30 and TRBJ2-7, with D perhaps TRBD1 (6 bases). The germline CDR1 and CDR2 sequences are GTSNPN and SVGIG (reference sequence). This CDR3 comprises 12 residues. V gave up 3 bases and J gave up 4 bases, with 10 bases separating them. Here the CDR3 reads CAWSQQGYEQYF. The CDR3 nucleotides are TGTGCCTGGAGCCAACAGGGTTACGAGCAGTACTTC. Drawing the rest from reference TRBV30 and TRBJ2-7, the complete variable domain is SQTIHQWPATLVQPVGSPLSLECTVEGTSNPNLYWYRQAAGRGLQLLFYSVGIGQISSEVPQNLSASRPQDRQFILSSKKLLLSDSGFYLCAWSQQGYEQYFGPGTRLTVT.

J is TRBJ2-7 and V is TRBV19; perhaps TRBD2 as D (6 bases). CDR3 size: 15 residues. CDR1 LNHDA and CDR2 SQIVND come from the germline V gene (reference sequence). V lost 5 bases, J lost 0 bases, and 14 bases lay in between. This CDR3 is CASSLGLTPSYEQYF. The CDR3 nucleotides read TGTGCCAGTAGTCTGGGACTGACCCCCTCCTACGAGCAGTACTTC. Together with reference TRBV19 and TRBJ2-7, the CDR3 gives the full variable domain: DGGITQSPKYLFRKEGQNVTLSCEQNLNHDAMYWYRQDPGQGLRLIYYSQIVNDFQKGDIAEGYSVSREKKESFPLTVTSAQKNPTAFYLCASSLGLTPSYEQYFGPGTRLTVT.

J is TRBJ1-5 and V is TRBV4-1; 7 nucleotides line up with TRBD1. There are 15 residues in the CDR3. CDR1 and CDR2 from the germline V gene are MGHRA and YSYEKL. V shed 1 base, J shed 9 bases, and the junction held 9 bases outside the gene matches. In nucleotides, the CDR3 is TGCGCCAGCAGCCAAGGGGGGACAGTCGGCCGGCCCCAGCATTTT. Translation: CASSQGGTVGRPQHF.

The chain has TRBV21-1 and TRBJ1-5. TRBV21-1 represents a pseudogene. CDR3 length: 16 residues. CDR3 loop: CASRTCGGVDNQPQHF. The CDR3, as DNA: TGTGCCAGCAGAACTTGCGGGGGGGTCGACAATCAGCCCCAGCATTTT.

This chain connects TRBV9 to TRBJ2-3, with 7 bases matching TRBD2. The CDR3 consists of 16 residues. The germline V gene encodes CDR1 SGDLS and CDR2 YYNGEE. V gave up 4 bases and J gave up 2 bases; unmatched junction bases: 10. The CDR3 here is CASSPRTSPVTDTQYF. The CDR3 DNA sequence: TGTGCCAGCAGCCCCAGGACTAGTCCGGTCACAGATACGCAGTATTTT.

J is TRBJ1-2 and V is TRBV18; 9 bases agree with TRBD1. The germline gives CDR1 KGHSH, CDR2 LQKENI. This CDR3 spans 14 amino acids. With 2 bases clipped from V and 5 bases from J, the junction kept 3 bases outside the gene matches. CDR3 nucleotides: TGTGCCAGCTCACCAGGGACAGGGATTTATGGCTACACCTTC. This sequence encodes CASSPGTGIYGYTF.

Concerning this clone itself: The same CDR3 can be traced to other DNA sequences in this sample. The chain uses TRBV5-1 and TRBJ1-1; the D gene is possibly TRBD1 (6 bases). The CDR3 is 13 amino acids. Germline CDR1 is SGHRS and CDR2 is YFSETQ. Deletions cut 2 bases from V and 1 base from J, with 6 bases between. The CDR3 loop is CASSLQGNTEAFF. For the CDR3, the DNA is TGCGCCAGCAGCTTACAGGGGAACACTGAAGCTTTCTTT.

The CDR3 DNA follows: TGTGCCAGCAGTAACAGACAGCCAGATACGCAGTATTTT. This sequence encodes CASSNRQPDTQYF. This rearrangement joins TRBV6-5 to TRBJ2-3, with D possibly matching TRBD1 (5 bases). Trimming took off 5 bases at V and 4 bases at J, with 10 bases between the two ends. CDR3 size: 13 residues. In germline, CDR1 is MNHEY, CDR2 SVGAGI.

There are many counts of this clone. The chain uses TRBV11-2 and TRBJ2-7; 8 bases fit TRBD2. The V gene's germline CDR1 is SGHAT and CDR2 FQNNGV. The CDR3 runs to 18 residues. V lost 4 bases, J lost 1 base, and 15 bases stayed unmatched. The CDR3 loop is CASSSPKGSAGGSYEQYF. CDR3 coding DNA: TGTGCCAGCAGCTCACCAAAGGGGAGCGCGGGGGGATCCTACGAGCAGTACTTC.

This chain uses TRBV5-8 with TRBJ1-3; D is possibly TRBD1 (6 bases). The germline V gene has CDR1 SGHTS and CDR2 YDEGEE. The CDR3 is 13 residues long. Trimming took 5 bases from V and 2 from J, leaving 8 bases between them. The CDR3: CASRDRTGNTIYF. CDR3 DNA: TGTGCCAGCAGAGACAGGACTGGAAACACCATATATTTT.

In its sample, this clone was seen once. V is TRBV5-1 and J is TRBJ2-5, with D unresolved. Trimming shortened V by 0 bases and J by 2 bases, and 14 bases separated the two germline ends. CDR1 SGHRS and CDR2 YFSETQ come from the germline V gene. The CDR3 totals 16 residues. CDR3 bases: TGCGCCAGCAGCTTGGTCTCGATGGCCCCACAAGAGACCCAGTACTTC. Translating it yields CASSLVSMAPQETQYF.